This TCR beta chain was found in a study of cytomegalovirus exposure and HLA in healthy donors. With 60 Vbeta and 13 Jbeta primers, the PCR was carried out. Method: immunoSEQ multiplex PCR; TCRdb's copy keeps in-frame clones and lacks some. Of 85,000 to 130,000 clones listed, under 80% are singletons. The CDR3 runs 17 residues. The chain employs TRBV21-1 and TRBJ2-2; the table names TRBD1, a call not compared with the DNA. TRBV21-1 constitutes a pseudogene. The receptor was derived from a man aged 55 to 70 in good health and CMV-seronegative. The source material was PBMCs. In DNA form, the CDR3 reads TGTGCCAGCAGCAAACTGTGGGGGACAGGGGGCCCCGGGGAGCTGTTTTTT. Its protein product is CASSKLWGTGGPGELFF.